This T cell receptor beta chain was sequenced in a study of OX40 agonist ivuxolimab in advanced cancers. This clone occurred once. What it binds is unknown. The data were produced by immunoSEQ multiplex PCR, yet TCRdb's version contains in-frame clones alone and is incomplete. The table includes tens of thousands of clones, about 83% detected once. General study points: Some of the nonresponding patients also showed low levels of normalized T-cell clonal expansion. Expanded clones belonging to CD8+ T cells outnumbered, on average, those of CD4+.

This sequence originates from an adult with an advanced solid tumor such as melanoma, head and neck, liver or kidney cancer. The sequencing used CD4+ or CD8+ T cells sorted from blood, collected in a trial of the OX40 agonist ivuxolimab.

The chain's CDR3 is CASSQDRGEQFF. The DNA for the CDR3 is TGTGCCAGCAGCCAAGACAGGGGTGAGCAGTTCTTC. The rearrangement links TRBV7-3 to TRBJ2-1, with 8 bases matching TRBD1. This CDR3 is 12 amino acids long. Trimming at V came to 5 bases and at J to 9 bases, leaving 3 bases not matched to a gene. CDR1 is SGHTA and CDR2 is FQGTGA in the germline V gene.